Shown below are 23 T cell receptor beta chains from a single sample sequenced in a study of T cell responses to AZD1222 COVID-19 vaccine. The table came from immunoSEQ multiplex PCR; TCRdb's copy has only in-frame clones and leaves some out. The table lists about 120,000 clones, about nine tenths of them singletons. Sequencing used peripheral blood, obtained on day 0 of AZD1222 vaccination. These receptor sequences come from an adult in good health.

V gene TRBV6-1 combines with J gene TRBJ2-1; the match to TRBD2 covers 7 bases. The germline V gene has CDR1 MNHNS and CDR2 SASEGT. The CDR3 loop spans 16 amino acids. The V segment lost 2 bases and the J segment 11 bases; nucleotides outside the gene matches: 15. In nucleotides, the CDR3 is TGTGCCAGCAGTGAACCGGCGGGAGCGGGGTTCCTTAAGCAGTTCTTC. This sequence encodes CASSEPAGAGFLKQFF.

The rearrangement joins TRBV24-1 to TRBJ1-2, with D hard to call. CDR3 size: 14 residues. Germline V gene data show CDR1 as KGHDR and CDR2 as SFDVKD. The V end was cut by 4 bases, the J end by 2 bases, with 10 bases between. Here the CDR3 DNA reads TGTGCCACCAGTGACCCCCTTGGCAACTATGGCTACACCTTC. Amino acid sequence: CATSDPLGNYGYTF.

The chain is built from TRBV10-2 and TRBJ2-4, with 9 bases aligning to TRBD2. Trimming cost V 9 bases and J 0 bases; bases outside gene matches: 15. The germline CDR1 and CDR2 sequences are WSHSY and SAAADI. The CDR3 runs to 18 residues. CDR3: CASRVAGVTGPAKNIQYF. In DNA form, the CDR3 reads TGCGCCAGTCGAGTAGCGGGAGTAACGGGGCCAGCCAAAAACATTCAGTACTTC.

The chain links TRBV6-5 to TRBJ1-2; the D gene is possibly TRBD1 (6 bases). V was trimmed by 5 bases and J by 4 bases, leaving 11 bases between them. This CDR3 comprises 13 residues. The germline V gene encodes CDR1 MNHEY and CDR2 SVGAGI. CDR3 nucleotides: TGTGCCAGCAGTCCACAGGGCAGCTATGGCTACACCTTC. Encoded protein: CASSPQGSYGYTF.

V and J are TRBV7-8 and TRBJ2-3; D uncertain. The CDR3 is 14 residues long. Trimming removed 3 bases from V and 1 base from J, with 8 bases in between. Germline CDR1 is SGHVS and CDR2 is FQNEAQ. In DNA form, the CDR3 reads TGTGCCAGCAGCTTTAGGGCAGGCACAGATACGCAGTATTTT. Its translation is CASSFRAGTDTQYF. The variable domain in full, completed from reference TRBV7-8 and TRBJ2-3, reads GAGVSQSPRYKVAKRGQDVALRCDPISGHVSLFWYQQALGQGPEFLTYFQNEAQLDKSGLPSDRFFAERPEGSVSTLKIQRTQQEDSAVYLCASSFRAGTDTQYFGPGTRLTVL.

The gene calls are TRBV29-1 and TRBJ1-2, with TRBD1 matching 7 bases. J was trimmed by 6 bases and V by 4 bases; bases with no gene match: 8. CDR1 SQVTM and CDR2 ANQGSEA come from the germline V gene. The CDR3 runs 13 residues. CDR3 DNA: TGCAGCGTTGCAGAATGGACAGGTGATGGCTACACCTTC. This translates into CSVAEWTGDGYTF.

This chain links TRBV7-3 with TRBJ2-1; D gene ambiguous. The germline V gene has CDR1 SGHTA and CDR2 FQGTGA. CDR3 length: 13 residues. The V gene lost 0 bases and the J gene lost 5 bases, with 5 bases spanning the gap. Written as DNA, the CDR3 is TGTGCCAGCAGCTTAACAGGAGACAATGAGCAGTTCTTC. Translated, it gives CASSLTGDNEQFF.

The chain employs TRBV6-1 and TRBJ1-1; perhaps TRBD1 as D (6 bases). This CDR3 spans 13 amino acids. Trimming took 2 bases from V and 4 from J, leaving 8 bases between them. Germline CDR1 and CDR2: MNHNS and SASEGT. DNA for the CDR3: TGTGCCAGCAGTGAACAGGGGAGCACTGAAGCTTTCTTT. Protein product: CASSEQGSTEAFF.

This chain links TRBV7-9 with TRBJ1-2; D may be TRBD1 (5 bases). This CDR3 region has 14 residues. The germline gives CDR1 SEHNR, CDR2 FQNEAQ (reference sequence). The V and J ends lost 5 bases and 4 bases respectively, with 14 bases between them. The CDR3 protein is CASSRQPMGYGYTF. CDR3 DNA sequence: TGTGCCAGCAGCCGACAGCCCATGGGCTATGGCTACACCTTC.

The chain carries TRBV19 and TRBJ1-4; 7 bases line up with TRBD1. Germline trimming cut 5 bases from V and 8 bases from J; bases unmatched to any gene: 11. Germline assignment: CDR1 LNHDA and CDR2 SQIVND (reference sequence). CDR3 length: 15 amino acids. DNA for the CDR3: TGTGCCAGTAGTCCCCAACAGGGGAAGTGGGAAAAACTGTTTTTT. This sequence encodes CASSPQQGKWEKLFF.

The J gene is TRBJ1-3, the V gene TRBV10-2, with 7 bases fitting TRBD1. The V gene's germline CDR1 is WSHSY and CDR2 SAAADI. V was pared by 8 bases and J by 2 bases, with 9 bases of the junction left unmatched. The CDR3 runs to 15 residues. The CDR3 sequence is CASRYPGTAGNTIYF. The CDR3 coding sequence is TGCGCCAGCCGCTATCCCGGGACAGCTGGAAACACCATATATTTT.

The chain combines TRBV18 with TRBJ1-1; D possibly corresponds to TRBD1 (5 bases). This CDR3 is built from 14 residues. Looked up from germline, CDR1 is KGHSH and CDR2 is LQKENI. V was trimmed by 3 bases and J by 4 bases, leaving 12 bases between them. The CDR3 sequence: CASSPPGGGTEAFF. In DNA, the CDR3 is TGTGCCAGCTCACCCCCTGGGGGGGGCACTGAAGCTTTCTTT. Complete variable domain (other parts from reference TRBV18 and TRBJ1-1): NAGVMQNPRHLVRRRGQEARLRCSPMKGHSHVYWYRQLPEEGLKFMVYLQKENIIDESGMPKERFSAEFPKEGPSILRIQQVVRGDSAAYFCASSPPGGGTEAFFGQGTRLTVV.

The chain has TRBV5-4 and TRBJ2-5; D is possibly TRBD2 (5 bases). CDR3 length: 15 amino acids. CDR1 is SGHNT, CDR2 YYREEE, per germline (reference sequence). V shed 0 bases and J shed 4 bases, with 13 bases lying between them. Here the CDR3 reads CASSLGGSWGETQYF. The CDR3 region has the DNA TGTGCCAGCAGCTTGGGAGGGAGCTGGGGAGAGACCCAGTACTTC.

The chain's CDR3 is CASSLEGGNTEAFF. The CDR3 coding sequence is TGTGCCAGCAGCCTCGAGGGGGGGAACACTGAAGCTTTCTTT. This chain links TRBV9 with TRBJ1-1, with a possible D match to TRBD1 (6 bases). Germline CDR1 is SGDLS and CDR2 is YYNGEE. The CDR3 has 14 residues. V lost 4 bases and J lost 1, with 11 bases in between.

The chain uses TRBV19 and TRBJ2-1; D is ambiguous. The germline V gene encodes CDR1 LNHDA and CDR2 SQIVND (reference sequence). Trimming pared 0 bases from V and 1 base from J, leaving 7 bases between. This CDR3 contains 15 residues. DNA for the CDR3: TGTGCCAGTAGTATAGAAGTTGGTTCCTACAATGAGCAGTTCTTC. It is translated as CASSIEVGSYNEQFF.

The V and J genes are TRBV6-5 and TRBJ1-3; D gene uncertain. The germline CDR1 and CDR2 sequences are MNHEY and SVGAGI. Trimming took off 4 bases at V and 4 bases at J, with 17 bases between the two ends. CDR3 size: 16 residues. In DNA form, the CDR3 reads TGTGCCAGCAGTTTGGTCCCCCCGGGATCCGGAAACACCATATATTTT. Translated: CASSLVPPGSGNTIYF.

The chain uses TRBV9 and TRBJ2-2, with a possible D match to TRBD2 (5 bases). The germline V and J ends were trimmed by 6 bases and 5 bases, with 11 bases remaining between them. The CDR3 has 13 amino acids. Per germline, CDR1 SGDLS and CDR2 YYNGEE. The CDR3 loop reads CASKRAGTGELFF. CDR3 coding DNA: TGTGCCAGCAAGAGGGCGGGTACCGGGGAGCTGTTTTTT. The full variable domain, in which reference TRBV9 and TRBJ2-2 provide the parts outside the CDR3, is DSGVTQTPKHLITATGQRVTLRCSPRSGDLSVYWYQQSLDQGLQFLIQYYNGEERAKGNILERFSAQQFPDLHSELNLSSLELGDSALYFCASKRAGTGELFFGEGSRLTVL.

V and J are TRBV18 and TRBJ1-1, with TRBD1 identical over 7 bases. The CDR3 extends over 15 amino acids. V gave up 3 bases and J gave up 1 base; unmatched junction bases: 5. Germline V gene data show CDR1 as KGHSH and CDR2 as LQKENI. The CDR3 nucleotides are TGTGCCAGCTCACCTACCAGACAGGGGAACACTGAAGCTTTCTTT. It specifies CASSPTRQGNTEAFF.

This chain uses TRBV28 with TRBJ2-2; perhaps TRBD1 as D (6 bases). The CDR3 totals 16 residues. CDR1 MDHEN and CDR2 SYDVKM come from the germline V gene. V was cut by 2 bases and J by 1 base, with 11 bases left in between. For the CDR3, the DNA is TGTGCCAGCAGTTTAACAGGGAACCAGAACACCGGGGAGCTGTTTTTT. Translation: CASSLTGNQNTGELFF.

The chain employs TRBV13 and TRBJ2-1; 9 nucleotides line up with TRBD1. This CDR3 spans 16 amino acids. Looked up from germline, CDR1 is PRHDT and CDR2 is FYEKMQ (reference sequence). J lost 4 bases, V lost 5 bases, and 9 bases had no gene match. Here the CDR3 reads CASSLAGTGIYNEQFF. The CDR3, as DNA: TGTGCCAGCAGCCTAGCCGGGACAGGGATATACAATGAGCAGTTCTTC.

The chain joins TRBV5-1 to TRBJ1-1, with a possible D match to TRBD1 (6 bases). This CDR3 spans 14 amino acids. CDR1 is SGHRS and CDR2 is YFSETQ in the germline V gene. V was clipped by 3 bases and J by 0 bases, with 9 bases between them. The CDR3 DNA reads TGCGCCAGCAGCTACACAGGGTTGAACACTGAAGCTTTCTTT. It is translated as CASSYTGLNTEAFF.

The chain employs TRBV10-2 and TRBJ2-1; TRBD2 aligns across 7 bases. This CDR3 region has 17 residues. Germline loops: CDR1 WSHSY, CDR2 SAAADI. Unmatched junction bases numbered 18, after V lost 6 bases and J lost 7 bases. CDR3 sequence (DNA): TGCGCCAGCAGGCCACTGGGGAGGCGGGGGAACGCTAATGAGCAGTTCTTC. Protein product: CASRPLGRRGNANEQFF.

This clone was seen once. The CDR3 region has the DNA TGCGCCAGCAGCTTGGAAGCGGGAGGGGTCCATGAGCAGTTCTTC. This gives the protein CASSLEAGGVHEQFF. V usage is TRBV5-1 and J usage is TRBJ2-1; 10 bases fit TRBD2. CDR3 length equals 15 residues. CDR1 is SGHRS, CDR2 YFSETQ, per germline. V shed 0 bases, J shed 8 bases, and the junction held 5 bases outside the gene matches.